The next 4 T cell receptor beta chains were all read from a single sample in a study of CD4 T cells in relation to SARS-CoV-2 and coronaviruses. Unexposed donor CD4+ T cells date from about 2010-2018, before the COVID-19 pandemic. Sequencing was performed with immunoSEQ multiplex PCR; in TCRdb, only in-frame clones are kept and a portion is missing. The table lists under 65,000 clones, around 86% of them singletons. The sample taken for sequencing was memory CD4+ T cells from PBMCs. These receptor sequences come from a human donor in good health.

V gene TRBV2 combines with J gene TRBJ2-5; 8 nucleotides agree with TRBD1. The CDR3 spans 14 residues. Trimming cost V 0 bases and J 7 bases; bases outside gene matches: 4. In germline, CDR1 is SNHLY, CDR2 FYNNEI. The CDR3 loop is CASSEARGRGTQYF. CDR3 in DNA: TGTGCCAGCAGTGAAGCCAGGGGGCGGGGGACCCAGTACTTC.

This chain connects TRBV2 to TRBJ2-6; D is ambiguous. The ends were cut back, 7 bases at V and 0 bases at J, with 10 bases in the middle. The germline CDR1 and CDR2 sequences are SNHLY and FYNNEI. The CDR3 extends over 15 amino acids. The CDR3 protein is CASNEDNSGANVLTF. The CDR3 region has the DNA TGTGCCAGCAACGAAGACAACTCTGGGGCCAACGTCCTGACTTTC. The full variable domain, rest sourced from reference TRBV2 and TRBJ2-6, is EPEVTQTPSHQVTQMGQEVILRCVPISNHLYFYWYRQILGQKVEFLVSFYNNEISEKSEIFDDQFSVERPDGSNFTLKIRSTKLEDSAMYFCASNEDNSGANVLTFGAGSRLTVL.

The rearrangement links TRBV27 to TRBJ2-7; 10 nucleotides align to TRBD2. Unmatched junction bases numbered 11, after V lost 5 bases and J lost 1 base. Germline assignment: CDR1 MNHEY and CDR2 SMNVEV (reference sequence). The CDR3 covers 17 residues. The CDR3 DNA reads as TGTGCCAGCAGTATCGGGACTAGCGAGCAGAGGTCCTACGAGCAGTACTTC. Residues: CASSIGTSEQRSYEQYF.

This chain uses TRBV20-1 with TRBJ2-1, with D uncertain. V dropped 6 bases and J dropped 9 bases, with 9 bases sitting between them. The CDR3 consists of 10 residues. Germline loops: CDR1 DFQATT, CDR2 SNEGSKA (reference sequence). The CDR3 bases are TGCAGTGCCGGAGAGAGTGAGCAGTTCTTC. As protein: CSAGESEQFF.